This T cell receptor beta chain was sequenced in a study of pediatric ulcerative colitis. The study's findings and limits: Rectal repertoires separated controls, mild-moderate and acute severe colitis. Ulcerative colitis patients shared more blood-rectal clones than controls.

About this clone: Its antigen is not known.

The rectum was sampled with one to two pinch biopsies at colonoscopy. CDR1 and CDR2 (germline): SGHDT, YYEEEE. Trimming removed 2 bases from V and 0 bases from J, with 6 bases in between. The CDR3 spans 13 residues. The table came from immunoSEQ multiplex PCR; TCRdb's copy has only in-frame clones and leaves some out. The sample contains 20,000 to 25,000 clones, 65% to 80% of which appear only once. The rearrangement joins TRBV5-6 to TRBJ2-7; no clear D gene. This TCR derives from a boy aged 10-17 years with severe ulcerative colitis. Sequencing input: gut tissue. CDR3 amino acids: CASSFGGSYEQYF. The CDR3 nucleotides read TGTGCCAGCAGCTTCGGCGGCTCCTACGAGCAGTACTTC.